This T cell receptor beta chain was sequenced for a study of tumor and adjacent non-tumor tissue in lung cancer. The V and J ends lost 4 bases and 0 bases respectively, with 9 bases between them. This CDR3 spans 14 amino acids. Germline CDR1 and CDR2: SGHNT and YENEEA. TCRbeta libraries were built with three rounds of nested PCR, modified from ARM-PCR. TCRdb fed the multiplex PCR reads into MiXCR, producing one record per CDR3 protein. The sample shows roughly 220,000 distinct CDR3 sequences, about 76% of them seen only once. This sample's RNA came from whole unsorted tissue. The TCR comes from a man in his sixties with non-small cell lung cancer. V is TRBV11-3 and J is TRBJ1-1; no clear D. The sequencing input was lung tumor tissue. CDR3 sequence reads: CASSSRSVNTEAFF. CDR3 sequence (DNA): TGTGCCAGCAGCTCACGGTCAGTGAACACTGAAGCTTTCTTT.